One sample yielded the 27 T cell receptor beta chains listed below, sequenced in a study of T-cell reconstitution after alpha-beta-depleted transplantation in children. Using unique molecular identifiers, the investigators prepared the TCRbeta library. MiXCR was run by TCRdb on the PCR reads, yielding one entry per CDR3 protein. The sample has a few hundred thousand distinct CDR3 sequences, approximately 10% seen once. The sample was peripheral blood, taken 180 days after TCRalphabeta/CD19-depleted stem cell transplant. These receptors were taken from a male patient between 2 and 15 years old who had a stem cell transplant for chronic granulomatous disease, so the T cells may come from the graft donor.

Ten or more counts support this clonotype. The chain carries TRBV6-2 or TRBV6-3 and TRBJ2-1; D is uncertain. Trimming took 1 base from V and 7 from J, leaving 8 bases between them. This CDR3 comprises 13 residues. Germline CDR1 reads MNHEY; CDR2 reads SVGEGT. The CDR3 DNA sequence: TGTGCCAGCAGTTACTTCCGAACTAATGAGCAGTTCTTC. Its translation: CASSYFRTNEQFF.

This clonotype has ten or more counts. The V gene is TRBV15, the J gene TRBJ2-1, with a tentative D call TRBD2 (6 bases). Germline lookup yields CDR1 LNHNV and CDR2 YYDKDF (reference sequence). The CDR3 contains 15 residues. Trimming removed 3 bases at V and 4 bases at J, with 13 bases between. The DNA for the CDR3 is TGTGCCACCAGCAGGGACGCACTAGCTTACAATGAGCAGTTCTTC. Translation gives CATSRDALAYNEQFF.

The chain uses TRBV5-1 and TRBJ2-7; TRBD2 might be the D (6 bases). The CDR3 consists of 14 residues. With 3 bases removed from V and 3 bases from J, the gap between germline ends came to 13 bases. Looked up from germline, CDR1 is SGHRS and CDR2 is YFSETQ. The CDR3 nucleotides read TGCGCCAGCAGCTCATCGACTAGGGTCTACGAGCAGTACTTC. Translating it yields CASSSSTRVYEQYF.

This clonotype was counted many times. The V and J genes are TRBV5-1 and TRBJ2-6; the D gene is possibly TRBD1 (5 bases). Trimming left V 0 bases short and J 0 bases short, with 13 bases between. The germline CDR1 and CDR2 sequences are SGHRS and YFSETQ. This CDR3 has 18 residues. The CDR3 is CASSLVQGLGSGANVLTF. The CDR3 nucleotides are TGCGCCAGCAGCTTGGTTCAGGGATTGGGCTCTGGGGCCAACGTCCTGACTTTC.

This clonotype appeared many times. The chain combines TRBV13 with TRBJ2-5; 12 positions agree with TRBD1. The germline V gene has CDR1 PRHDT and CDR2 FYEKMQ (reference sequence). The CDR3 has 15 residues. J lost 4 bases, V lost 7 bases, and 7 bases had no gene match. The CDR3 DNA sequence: TGTGCCAGCAACGAAGGGACAGGGGGCGGAGAGACCCAGTACTTC. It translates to CASNEGTGGGETQYF.

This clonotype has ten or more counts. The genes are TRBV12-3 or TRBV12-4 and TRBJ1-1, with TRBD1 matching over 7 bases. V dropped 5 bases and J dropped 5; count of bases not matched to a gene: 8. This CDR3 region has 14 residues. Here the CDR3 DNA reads TGTGCCAGCAGTCTTACCACAGGGGTAACTGAAGCTTTCTTT. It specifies CASSLTTGVTEAFF.

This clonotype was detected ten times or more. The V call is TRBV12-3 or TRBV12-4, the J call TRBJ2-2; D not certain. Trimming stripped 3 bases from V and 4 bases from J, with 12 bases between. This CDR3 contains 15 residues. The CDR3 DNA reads TGTGCCAGCAGTTTTGCCGGGCCAACCACCGGGGAGCTGTTTTTT. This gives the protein CASSFAGPTTGELFF.

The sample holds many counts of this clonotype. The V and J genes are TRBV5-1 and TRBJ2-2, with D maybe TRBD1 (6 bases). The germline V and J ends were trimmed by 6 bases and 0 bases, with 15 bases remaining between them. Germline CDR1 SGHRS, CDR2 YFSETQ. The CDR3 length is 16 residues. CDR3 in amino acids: CASKGSGTTNTGELFF. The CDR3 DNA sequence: TGCGCCAGCAAAGGTTCCGGGACAACGAACACCGGGGAGCTGTTTTTT.

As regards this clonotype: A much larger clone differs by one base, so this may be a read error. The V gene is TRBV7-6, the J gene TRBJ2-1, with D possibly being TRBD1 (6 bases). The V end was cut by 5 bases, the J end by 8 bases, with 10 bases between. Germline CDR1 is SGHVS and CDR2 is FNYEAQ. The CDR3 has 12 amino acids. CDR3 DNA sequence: TGTGCCAGCAGCGGGGACACCCATGAGCAGTTCTTC. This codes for CASSGDTHEQFF. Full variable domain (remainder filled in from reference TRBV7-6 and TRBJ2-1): GAGVSQSPRYKVTKRGQDVALRCDPISGHVSLYWYRQALGQGPEFLTYFNYEAQQDKSGLPNDRFSAERPEGSISTLTIQRTEQRDSAMYRCASSGDTHEQFFGPGTRLTVL.

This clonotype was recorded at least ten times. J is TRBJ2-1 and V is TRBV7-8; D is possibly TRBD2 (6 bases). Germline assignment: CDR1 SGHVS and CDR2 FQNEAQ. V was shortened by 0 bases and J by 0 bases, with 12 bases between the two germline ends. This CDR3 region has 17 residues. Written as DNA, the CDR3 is TGTGCCAGCAGCTTAGCACCAGGAGGGAGCTCCTACAATGAGCAGTTCTTC. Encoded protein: CASSLAPGGSSYNEQFF.

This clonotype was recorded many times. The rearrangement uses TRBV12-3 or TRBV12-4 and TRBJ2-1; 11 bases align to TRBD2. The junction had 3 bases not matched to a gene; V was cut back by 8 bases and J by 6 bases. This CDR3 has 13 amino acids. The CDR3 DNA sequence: TGTGCCAGCTCGACTAGCGGGATCAATGAGCAGTTCTTC. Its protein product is CASSTSGINEQFF.

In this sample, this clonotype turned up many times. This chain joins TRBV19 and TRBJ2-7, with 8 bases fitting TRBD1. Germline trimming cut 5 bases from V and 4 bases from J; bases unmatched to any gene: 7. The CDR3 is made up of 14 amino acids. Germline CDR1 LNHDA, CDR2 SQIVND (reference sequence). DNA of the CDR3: TGTGCCAGTAGTCGTTTGGACAGGGAGTACGAGCAGTACTTC. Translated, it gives CASSRLDREYEQYF.

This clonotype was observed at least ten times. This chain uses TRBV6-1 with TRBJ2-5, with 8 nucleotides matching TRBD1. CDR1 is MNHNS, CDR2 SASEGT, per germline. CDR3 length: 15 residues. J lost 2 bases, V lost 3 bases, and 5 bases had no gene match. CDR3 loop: CASSDRQGWQETQYF. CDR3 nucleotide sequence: TGTGCCAGCAGTGACCGACAGGGGTGGCAAGAGACCCAGTACTTC.

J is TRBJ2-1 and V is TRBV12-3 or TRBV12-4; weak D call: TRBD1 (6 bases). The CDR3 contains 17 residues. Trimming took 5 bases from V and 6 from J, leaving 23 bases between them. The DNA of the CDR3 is TGTGCCAGCAGTCCGTTCACCGGGACACAAGGGGGCAATGAGCAGTTCTTC. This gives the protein CASSPFTGTQGGNEQFF.

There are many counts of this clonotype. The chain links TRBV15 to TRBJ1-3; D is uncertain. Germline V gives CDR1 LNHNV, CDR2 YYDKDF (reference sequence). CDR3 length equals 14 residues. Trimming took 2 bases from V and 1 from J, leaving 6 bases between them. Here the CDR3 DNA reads TGTGCCACCAGCAGAACCCTTTCTGGAAACACCATATATTTT. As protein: CATSRTLSGNTIYF.

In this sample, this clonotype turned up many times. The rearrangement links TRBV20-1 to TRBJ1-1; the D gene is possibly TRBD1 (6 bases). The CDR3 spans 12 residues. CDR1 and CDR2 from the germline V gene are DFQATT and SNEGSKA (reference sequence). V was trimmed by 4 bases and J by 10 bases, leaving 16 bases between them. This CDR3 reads CSAKQGDASAFF. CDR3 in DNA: TGCAGTGCTAAACAGGGCGATGCATCAGCTTTCTTT.

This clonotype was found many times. This CDR3 is CASSPGTGRIIEQFF. CDR3 sequence (DNA): TGCGCCAGCAGCCCCGGGACAGGGCGCATCATTGAGCAGTTCTTC. This chain uses TRBV5-1 with TRBJ2-1; 9 bases agree with TRBD1. The CDR3 runs to 15 residues. V was clipped by 4 bases and J by 9 bases; unmatched bases: 11. Germline CDR1 is SGHRS and CDR2 is YFSETQ. The whole variable domain, remainder taken from reference TRBV5-1 and TRBJ2-1, is KAGVTQTPRYLIKTRGQQVTLSCSPISGHRSVSWYQQTPGQGLQFLFEYFSETQRNKGNFPGRFSGRQFSNSRSEMNVSTLELGDSALYLCASSPGTGRIIEQFFGPGTRLTVL.

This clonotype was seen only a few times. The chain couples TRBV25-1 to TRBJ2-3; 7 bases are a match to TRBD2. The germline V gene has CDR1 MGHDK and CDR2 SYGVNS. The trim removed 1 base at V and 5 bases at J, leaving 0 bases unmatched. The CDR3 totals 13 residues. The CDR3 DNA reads TGTGCCAGCAGTGAATCGGGGGGAGATACGCAGTATTTT. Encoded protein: CASSESGGDTQYF.

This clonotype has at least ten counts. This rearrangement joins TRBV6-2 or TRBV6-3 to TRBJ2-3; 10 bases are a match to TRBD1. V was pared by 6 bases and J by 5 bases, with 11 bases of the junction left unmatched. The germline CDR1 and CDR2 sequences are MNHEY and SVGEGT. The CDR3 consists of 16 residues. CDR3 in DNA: TGTGCCAGCAGCTCCTTCGACAGGGGGCAGAGAGATACGCAGTATTTT. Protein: CASSSFDRGQRDTQYF.

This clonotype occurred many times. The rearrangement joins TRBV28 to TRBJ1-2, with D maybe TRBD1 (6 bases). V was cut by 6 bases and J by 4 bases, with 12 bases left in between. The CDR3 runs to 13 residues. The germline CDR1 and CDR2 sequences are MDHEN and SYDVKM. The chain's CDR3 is CASSLTGPYGYTF. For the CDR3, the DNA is TGTGCCAGCAGCCTGACAGGACCCTATGGCTACACCTTC.

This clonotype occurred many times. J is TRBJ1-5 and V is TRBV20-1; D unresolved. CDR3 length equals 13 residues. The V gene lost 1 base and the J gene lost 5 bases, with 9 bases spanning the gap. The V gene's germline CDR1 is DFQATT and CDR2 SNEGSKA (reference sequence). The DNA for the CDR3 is TGCAGTGCTAGAGGGCAGGAAGATCAGCCCCAGCATTTT. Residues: CSARGQEDQPQHF.

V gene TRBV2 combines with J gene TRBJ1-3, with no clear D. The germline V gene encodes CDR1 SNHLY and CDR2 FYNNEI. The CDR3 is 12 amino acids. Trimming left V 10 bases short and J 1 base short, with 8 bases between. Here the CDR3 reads CATPLSGNTIYF. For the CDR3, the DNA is TGTGCCACCCCGCTATCTGGAAACACCATATATTTT.

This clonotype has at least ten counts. The CDR3 DNA reads as TGTGCCACCAGCAGAGATTGGACAGGAACCTTCAATCAGCCCCAGCATTTT. It specifies CATSRDWTGTFNQPQHF. The V call is TRBV15, the J call TRBJ1-5; 7 positions agree with TRBD1. The CDR3 contains 17 residues. CDR1 is LNHNV and CDR2 is YYDKDF in the germline V gene (reference sequence). V shed 0 bases, J shed 3 bases, and the junction held 8 bases outside the gene matches.

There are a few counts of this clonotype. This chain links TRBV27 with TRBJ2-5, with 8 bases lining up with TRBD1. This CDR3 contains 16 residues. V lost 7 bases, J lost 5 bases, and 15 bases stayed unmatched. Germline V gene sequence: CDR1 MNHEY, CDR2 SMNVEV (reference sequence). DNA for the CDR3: TGTGCCAGCACCTTGGACCCCCGGACAGGGATTGAGACCCAGTACTTC. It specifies CASTLDPRTGIETQYF.

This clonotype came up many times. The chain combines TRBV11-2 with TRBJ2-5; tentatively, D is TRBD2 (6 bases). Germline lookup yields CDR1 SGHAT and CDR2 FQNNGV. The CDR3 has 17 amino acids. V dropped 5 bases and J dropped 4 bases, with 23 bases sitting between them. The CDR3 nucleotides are TGTGCCAGCAGCCTTAGAATAGCGGCCCTCCTGGGAGAGACCCAGTACTTC. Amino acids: CASSLRIAALLGETQYF. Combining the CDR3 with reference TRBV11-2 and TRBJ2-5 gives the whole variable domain EAGVAQSPRYKIIEKRQSVAFWCNPISGHATLYWYQQILGQGPKLLIQFQNNGVVDDSQLPKDRFSAERLKGVDSTLKIQPAKLEDSAVYLCASSLRIAALLGETQYFGPGTRLLVL.

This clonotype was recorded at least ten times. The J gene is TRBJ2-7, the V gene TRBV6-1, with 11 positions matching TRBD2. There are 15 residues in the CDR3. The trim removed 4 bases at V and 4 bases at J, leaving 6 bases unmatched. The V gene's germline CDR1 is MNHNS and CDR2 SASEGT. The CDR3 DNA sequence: TGTGCCAGCAGTGTGGGACTAGCGGTGGGTTACGAGCAGTACTTC. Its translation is CASSVGLAVGYEQYF.

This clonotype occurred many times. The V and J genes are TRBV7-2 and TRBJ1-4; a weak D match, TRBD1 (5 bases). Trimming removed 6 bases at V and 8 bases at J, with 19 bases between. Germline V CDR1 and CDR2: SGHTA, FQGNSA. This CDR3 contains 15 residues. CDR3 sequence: CASRRRASYGEKLFF. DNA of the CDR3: TGTGCCAGCAGGCGCAGGGCGTCATATGGAGAAAAACTGTTTTTT.